This T cell receptor beta chain was recovered during a study of PD-L1 blockade in urothelial cancer (dated by TCRdb to about 2017). With respect to the entire study: Therapy was started in about 2014 for all patients, and atezolizumab 1,200 mg was administered intravenously every 3 weeks. In the same patients who had TCR sequencing, pretreatment tumors also underwent whole exome sequencing and RNA sequencing. Durable clinical benefit was achieved by nine patients but not by the remaining 20. A median of roughly 140,000 T cells and some 90,000 unique TCRs was obtained from blood samples, and a median clonality of around 0.08 was observed. About 90% of the roughly 29 patients were identified as males with urothelial cancer of bladder origin, and a prior smoking history was reported by 18 of 29 patients. Durable clinical benefit was defined as a progression-free survival longer than 6 months, and TCR features were additionally tested against progression-free survival and overall survival. Approximately 30 patients had pretreatment blood TCR-seq, about 24 had at least one posttreatment blood collection, and about 24 had tumor TCR-seq. Patients had an ECOG performance status of 0 or 1 and had received between 0 and 3 prior chemotherapy regimens. Blood samples were analyzed 3 weeks after the start of treatment (second dose) and 6 weeks after the start of treatment. The study, an exploratory multi-omic analysis, examined somatic, immune and clinical correlates of response to PD-L1 blockade with atezolizumab in urothelial cancer. Pretreatment tumor samples, along with matched peripheral blood serially collected before and after atezolizumab treatment, were subjected to TCR sequencing.

The full study reports these points: Greater expansion of tumor-associated TCR clones in peripheral blood 3 weeks after the start of treatment was observed in patients with durable benefit (n of about 24, p = 0.022). A pretreatment peripheral blood TCR clonality below the median was linked to improved progression-free and overall survival. Small sample size (n ≈ 29) and many exploratory analyses mean the results are intended to be hypothesis-generating.

The cohort included some 30 patients with locally advanced or metastatic urothelial carcinoma who were treated at Memorial Sloan Kettering on a trial protocol. Peripheral blood mononuclear cells were collected pretreatment and during treatment, at between 1 and 8 total time points per patient. The Qiagen DNeasy Blood extraction kit was used to purify genomic DNA from total PBMCs and tumor samples. PBMCs were collected pretreatment and during treatment, and were isolated and stored as previously described. Synthetic TCR analog templates were spiked into each PCR to estimate absolute template abundance from read counts. The immunoSEQ assay used bias-controlled V and J gene primers to amplify TCRbeta CDR3 regions from genomic DNA. Rearranged TCRbeta segments were sequenced at approximately 20X coverage. The published analysis was carried out like this. Clustering was used to correct sequencing errors, and CDR3s were annotated against IMGT so that V, D and J genes could be assigned. Out-of-frame and stop-codon sequences were excluded, and only productive TCRbeta rearrangements were used in downstream analyses. Clonality was computed as one minus Shannon entropy normalized by the log of the number of unique productive sequences. Fisher's exact test with Benjamini-Hochberg correction, at a threshold of adjusted p below 0.01, was used to find clones that differed between time points or between blood and tumor. Held by TCRdb, this immuneACCESS table contains in-frame sequences only and omits some clones. Under half of the omission traces to an unresolved V gene where checked; the cause of the rest is unknown. The D gene and trimming were derived from the DNA, and the V and J assignments and clone size from that table. The sample table contains approximately 52,000 clones; only one count was recorded for approximately 80% of them. Together, the top ten hold 3% to 4.5% of the sample.

This clone turned up a few times. Its antigen is not yet known. No base quality values were provided; no much bigger clone lies one nucleotide off. The receptor's source is a man in his 70s with urothelial cancer. Sequencing was performed on PBMCs, taken around atezolizumab (anti-PD-L1) treatment.

The CDR3 corresponds to CASTRLATYNEQFF. The sequenced DNA: TGTGCCAGCACCCGACTAGCGACATACAATGAGCAGTTCTTC. Recombination connected TRBV2 to TRBJ2-1, with 8 bases matching TRBD2. The CDR3 goes from the cysteine to the phenylalanine over 14 residues. The CDR3 DNA has 42 bases and is translated from base 1. CDR1 and CDR2, looked up from the germline V gene, are SNHLY and FYNNEI. The germline V end is reduced by 7 bases and the J end by 4 bases; junction bases left unmatched: 6.